The 3 T cell receptor beta chains presented below share a single source sample, sequenced in a study of cytomegalovirus exposure and HLA in healthy donors. The assay was immunoSEQ multiplex PCR, and TCRdb's table has in-frame clones only and misses some. The data hold roughly 150,000 clones, with around 85% observed a single time. Sequencing was carried out using PBMCs. These receptors came from a woman aged 25 to 45 in good health and CMV-seronegative.

This sequence joins TRBV11-2 and TRBJ2-2, with 7 nucleotides matching TRBD1. With 3 bases clipped from V and 1 base from J, the junction kept 5 bases outside the gene matches. CDR3 length: 16 residues. The V gene's germline CDR1 is SGHAT and CDR2 FQNNGV. The CDR3 sequence is CASSLVGQLNTGELFF. DNA for the CDR3: TGTGCCAGCAGCTTGGTGGGACAGCTGAACACCGGGGAGCTGTTTTTT.

V gene TRBV7-9 combines with J gene TRBJ2-7; 10 nucleotides agree with TRBD1. The germline gives CDR1 SEHNR, CDR2 FQNEAQ (reference sequence). The CDR3 is 16 residues long. J gave up 4 bases and V 5 bases, and 11 bases lay outside the gene matches. CDR3 nucleotide sequence: TGTGCCAGCAGCCAGCAAACGACAGGGGGCATGTACGAGCAGTACTTC. As protein: CASSQQTTGGMYEQYF.

The gene calls are TRBV6-5 and TRBJ2-1; 7 nucleotides match TRBD2. CDR3 length: 13 amino acids. Per the germline V gene, CDR1 is MNHEY and CDR2 is SVGAGI. V trimming: 7 bases; J trimming: 3 bases; junction bases outside the gene matches: 3. The chain's CDR3 is CASTSGNYNEQFF. CDR3 DNA sequence: TGTGCCAGCACCAGCGGGAACTACAATGAGCAGTTCTTC.